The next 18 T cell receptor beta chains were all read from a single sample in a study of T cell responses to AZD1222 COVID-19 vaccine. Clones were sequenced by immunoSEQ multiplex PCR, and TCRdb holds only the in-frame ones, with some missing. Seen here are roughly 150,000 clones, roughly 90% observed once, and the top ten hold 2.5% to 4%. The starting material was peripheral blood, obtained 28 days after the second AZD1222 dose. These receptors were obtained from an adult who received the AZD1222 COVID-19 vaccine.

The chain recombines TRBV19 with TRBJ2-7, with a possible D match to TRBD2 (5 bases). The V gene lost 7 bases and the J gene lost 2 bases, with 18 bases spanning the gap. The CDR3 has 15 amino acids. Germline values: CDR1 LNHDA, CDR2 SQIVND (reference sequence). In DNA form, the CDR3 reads TGTGCCAGTAACATGCGACCCGGGAATGCCTACGAGCAGTACTTC. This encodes CASNMRPGNAYEQYF.

The CDR3 sequence: CASRDDPGQSGYTF. The CDR3 nucleotides read TGTGCCAGCAGAGACGACCCGGGACAGTCGGGCTACACCTTC. This chain uses TRBV2 with TRBJ1-2; 7 nucleotides match TRBD1. J lost 8 bases, V lost 6 bases, and 12 bases had no gene match. The germline V gene encodes CDR1 SNHLY and CDR2 FYNNEI. The CDR3 is made up of 14 amino acids.

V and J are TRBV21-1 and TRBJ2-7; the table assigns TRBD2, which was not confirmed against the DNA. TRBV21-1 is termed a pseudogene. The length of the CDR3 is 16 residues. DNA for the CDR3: TGTGCCAGCAGCCCCCAGACAAGCGGGAGCTCCTACGAGCAGTACTTC. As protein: CASSPQTSGSSYEQYF.

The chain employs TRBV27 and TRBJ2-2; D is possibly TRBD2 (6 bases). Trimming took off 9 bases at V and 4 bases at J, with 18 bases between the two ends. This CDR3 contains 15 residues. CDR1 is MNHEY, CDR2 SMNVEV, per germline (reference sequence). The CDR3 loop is CASSFRGFFTGELFF. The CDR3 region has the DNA TGTGCCAGTTCATTTCGGGGGTTTTTCACCGGGGAGCTGTTTTTT.

This chain's CDR3 is CASSLNIGQGKGNTIYF. CDR3 nucleotides: TGTGCCAGCAGCTTAAACATAGGACAGGGGAAGGGAAACACCATATATTTT. The chain links TRBV7-2 to TRBJ1-3, with 9 positions matching TRBD1. The germline V gene encodes CDR1 SGHTA and CDR2 FQGNSA. With 2 bases clipped from V and 4 bases from J, the junction kept 9 bases outside the gene matches. The CDR3 totals 17 residues.

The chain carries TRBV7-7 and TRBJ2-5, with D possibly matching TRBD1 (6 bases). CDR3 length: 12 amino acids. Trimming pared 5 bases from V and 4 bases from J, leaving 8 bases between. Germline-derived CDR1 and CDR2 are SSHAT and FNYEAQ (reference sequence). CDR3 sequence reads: CASSPGVETQYF. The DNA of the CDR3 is TGTGCCAGCAGCCCAGGGGTAGAGACCCAGTACTTC.

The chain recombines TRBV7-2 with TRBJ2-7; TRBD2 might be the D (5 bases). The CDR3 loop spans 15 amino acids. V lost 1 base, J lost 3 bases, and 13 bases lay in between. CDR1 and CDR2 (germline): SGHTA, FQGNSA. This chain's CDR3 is CASSLEVARHYEQYF. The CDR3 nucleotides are TGTGCCAGCAGCTTAGAAGTAGCGCGGCACTACGAGCAGTACTTC.

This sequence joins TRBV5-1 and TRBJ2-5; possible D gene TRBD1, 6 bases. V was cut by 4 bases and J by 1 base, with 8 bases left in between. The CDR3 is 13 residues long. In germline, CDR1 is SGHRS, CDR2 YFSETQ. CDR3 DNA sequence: TGCGCCAGCAGCAGGGACACCCAAGAGACCCAGTACTTC. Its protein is CASSRDTQETQYF.

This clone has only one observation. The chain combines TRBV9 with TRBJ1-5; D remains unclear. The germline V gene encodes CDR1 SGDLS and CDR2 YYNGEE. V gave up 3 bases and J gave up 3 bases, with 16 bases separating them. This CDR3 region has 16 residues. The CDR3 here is CASSAVGVASNQPQHF. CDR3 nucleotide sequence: TGTGCCAGCAGCGCCGTCGGAGTTGCATCCAATCAGCCCCAGCATTTT.

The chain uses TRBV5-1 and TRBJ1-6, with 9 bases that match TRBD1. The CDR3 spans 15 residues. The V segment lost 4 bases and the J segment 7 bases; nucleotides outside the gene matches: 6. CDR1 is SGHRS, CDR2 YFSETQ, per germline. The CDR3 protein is CASSPRTGENSPLHF. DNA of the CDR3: TGCGCCAGCAGCCCGAGGACAGGGGAGAATTCACCCCTCCACTTT. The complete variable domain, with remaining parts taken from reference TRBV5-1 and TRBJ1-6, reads KAGVTQTPRYLIKTRGQQVTLSCSPISGHRSVSWYQQTPGQGLQFLFEYFSETQRNKGNFPGRFSGRQFSNSRSEMNVSTLELGDSALYLCASSPRTGENSPLHFGNGTRLTVT.

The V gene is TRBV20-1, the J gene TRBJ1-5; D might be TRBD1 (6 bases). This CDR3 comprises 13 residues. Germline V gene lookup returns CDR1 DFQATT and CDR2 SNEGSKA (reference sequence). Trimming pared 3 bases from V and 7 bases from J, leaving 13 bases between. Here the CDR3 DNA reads TGCAGTGCTAGTTTAGGAGGGGGGCAGCCCCAGCATTTT. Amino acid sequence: CSASLGGGQPQHF.

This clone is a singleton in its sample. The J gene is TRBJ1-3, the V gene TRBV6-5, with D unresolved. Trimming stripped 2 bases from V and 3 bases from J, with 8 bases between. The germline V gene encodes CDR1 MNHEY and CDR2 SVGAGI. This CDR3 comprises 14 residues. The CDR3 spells CASSYGRFGNTIYF. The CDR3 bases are TGTGCCAGCAGTTACGGTCGTTTTGGAAACACCATATATTTT.

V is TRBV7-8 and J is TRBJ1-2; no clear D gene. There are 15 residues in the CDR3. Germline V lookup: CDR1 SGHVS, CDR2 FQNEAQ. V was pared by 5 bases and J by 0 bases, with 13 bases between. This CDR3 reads CASSPPWGSNYGYTF. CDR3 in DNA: TGTGCCAGCAGCCCCCCTTGGGGTTCTAACTATGGCTACACCTTC.

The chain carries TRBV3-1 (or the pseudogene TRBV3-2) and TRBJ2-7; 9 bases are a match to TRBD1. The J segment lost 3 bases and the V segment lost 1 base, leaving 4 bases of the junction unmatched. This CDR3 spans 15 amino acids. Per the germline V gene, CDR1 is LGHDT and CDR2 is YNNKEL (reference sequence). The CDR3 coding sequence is TGTGCCAGCAGCCAAGCCGGGACAGGGTTCTACGAGCAGTACTTC. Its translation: CASSQAGTGFYEQYF.

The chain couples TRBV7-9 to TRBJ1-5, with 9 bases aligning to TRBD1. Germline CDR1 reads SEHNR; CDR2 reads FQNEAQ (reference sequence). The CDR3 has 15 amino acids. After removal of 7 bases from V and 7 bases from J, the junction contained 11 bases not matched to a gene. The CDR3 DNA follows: TGTGCCAGCACCCCCCTCGACAGGGGGGAACAGCCCCAGCATTTT. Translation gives CASTPLDRGEQPQHF.

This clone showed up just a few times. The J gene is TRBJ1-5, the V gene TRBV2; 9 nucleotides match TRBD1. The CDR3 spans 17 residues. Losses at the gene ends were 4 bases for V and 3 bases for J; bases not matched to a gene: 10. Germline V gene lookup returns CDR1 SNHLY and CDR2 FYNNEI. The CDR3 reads CASSGAPGTGHNQPQHF. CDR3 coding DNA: TGTGCCAGCAGTGGAGCCCCCGGGACAGGGCACAATCAGCCCCAGCATTTT.

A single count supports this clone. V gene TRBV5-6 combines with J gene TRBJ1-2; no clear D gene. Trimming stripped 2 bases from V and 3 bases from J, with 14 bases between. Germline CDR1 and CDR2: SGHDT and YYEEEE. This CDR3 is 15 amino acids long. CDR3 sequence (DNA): TGTGCCAGCAGCTTCTCCCCGGCTCCTGACTATGGCTACACCTTC. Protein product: CASSFSPAPDYGYTF.

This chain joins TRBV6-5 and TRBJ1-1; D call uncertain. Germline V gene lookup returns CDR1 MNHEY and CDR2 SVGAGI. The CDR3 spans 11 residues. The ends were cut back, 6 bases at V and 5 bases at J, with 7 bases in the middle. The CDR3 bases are TGTGCCAGCAGGGGTGGGACTGAAGCTTTCTTT. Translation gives CASRGGTEAFF.